Listed below are T cell receptor beta chains from one sample, sequenced in a study of control samples from healthy donors and cancer patients. The protocol was immunoSEQ multiplex PCR, while the TCRdb copy is restricted to in-frame clones and leaves out a portion. The repertoire includes roughly 200,000 clones, roughly 94% of them detected once, and about 1.6% sits in the top ten. Material: blood. These receptor sequences come from a man between 45 and 60 years old in good health. Both conserved end residues are part of each CDR3. Fields, in order: V gene, CDR3 protein.

V gene: TRBV27
CDR3 protein: CASSGGGTNEKLFF

V gene: TRBV3-1/TRBV3-2
CDR3 protein: CASSQGSGRRYNSPLHF

V gene: TRBV5-1
CDR3 protein: CASSSGGLGTEAFF

V gene: TRBV30
CDR3 protein: CAWSVGRGYDTGELFF

V gene: TRBV20-1
CDR3 protein: CSARRETQYF

V gene: TRBV5-1
CDR3 protein: CASSFTGERDTQYF

V gene: TRBV18
CDR3 protein: CASSPIGVEEKLFF

V gene: TRBV6-6
CDR3 protein: CASRPGGAWTEAFF

V gene: TRBV28
CDR3 protein: CASSFRDRVNQPQHF

V gene: TRBV19
CDR3 protein: CASKLTVNSPLHF

V gene: TRBV5-6
CDR3 protein: CASSLGVSSGNTIYF

V gene: TRBV9
CDR3 protein: CASSVATRGLAQDEQFF

V gene: TRBV7-2
CDR3 protein: CASSSLGRNTEAFF

V gene: TRBV11-3
CDR3 protein: CASSLGLSDTQYF

V gene: TRBV3-1/TRBV3-2
CDR3 protein: CASSQEITGTGELFF

V gene: TRBV5-1
CDR3 protein: CASSFTAGAGGEQFF

V gene: TRBV7-2
CDR3 protein: CASSISGGADTQYF

V gene: TRBV5-1
CDR3 protein: CASRNSTAVQTQYF

V gene: TRBV28
CDR3 protein: CASSLGGQFYGYTF

V gene: TRBV5-6
CDR3 protein: CASSKTGADTQYF

V gene: TRBV5-6
CDR3 protein: CASSLVQGVNSPLHF

V gene: TRBV3-1/TRBV3-2
CDR3 protein: CASSQLTPGQSSGNTIYF

V gene: TRBV14
CDR3 protein: CASSQDWRSTGYGYTF

V gene: TRBV7-2
CDR3 protein: CASSPRGAGGPREQYF

V gene: TRBV28
CDR3 protein: CASSSMRGGYTEAFF

V gene: TRBV28
CDR3 protein: CASSLGGREAFF

V gene: TRBV2
CDR3 protein: CASSEAREKLFF

V gene: TRBV5-4
CDR3 protein: CASSSSLGDRWTEAFF

V gene: TRBV15
CDR3 protein: CATSESLRGGQETQYF

V gene: TRBV9
CDR3 protein: CASSQSGTQETQYF

V gene: TRBV28
CDR3 protein: CASSLGPQSSYTF

V gene: TRBV18
CDR3 protein: CASSPSMAQGGGTGELFF

V gene: TRBV4-3
CDR3 protein: CASSQGWGGQYTEAFF

V gene: TRBV5-1
CDR3 protein: CASSQGQKYEQYF

V gene: TRBV5-1
CDR3 protein: CASSNGPQETQYF

V gene: TRBV2
CDR3 protein: CASSGAAGQSSGNTIYF

V gene: TRBV10-3
CDR3 protein: CAISEGSLGKNIQYF

V gene: TRBV6-5
CDR3 protein: CASKARSGYEQFF

V gene: TRBV21-1
CDR3 protein: CASSPRTGINPNYGYTF

V gene: TRBV3-1/TRBV3-2
CDR3 protein: CASSEPGGFGNTIYF

V gene: TRBV6-2/TRBV6-3
CDR3 protein: CASSSYGTANQPQHF

V gene: TRBV5-5
CDR3 protein: CASSLQSSYEQYF

V gene: TRBV3-1/TRBV3-2
CDR3 protein: CASSPAGAAHTRAHNEQFF

V gene: TRBV3-1/TRBV3-2
CDR3 protein: CATLKYRRGSQPQHF

V gene: TRBV7-2
CDR3 protein: CASSLDVYGYTF

V gene: TRBV25-1
CDR3 protein: CASSARGAGPYEQYF

V gene: TRBV7-8
CDR3 protein: CASSLAISGAAYEQYF

V gene: TRBV15
CDR3 protein: CATSRATVSNQPQHF

V gene: TRBV6-5
CDR3 protein: CASSSTGNYGYTF

V gene: TRBV7-2
CDR3 protein: CASSPSGRINTDTQYF

V gene: TRBV7-3
CDR3 protein: CASSFSRYNEQFF

V gene: TRBV3-1/TRBV3-2
CDR3 protein: CASSQERSPGEQFF

V gene: TRBV6-6
CDR3 protein: CASSTWDRDNYGYTF

V gene: TRBV5-4
CDR3 protein: CASSLAPSGGSQETQYF

V gene: TRBV19
CDR3 protein: CASRIDSNSPLHF

V gene: TRBV28
CDR3 protein: CATGGGQGYGYTF

V gene: TRBV11-2
CDR3 protein: CASSSWTGLNTEAFF

V gene: TRBV5-1
CDR3 protein: CASSVGRETEAFF

V gene: TRBV11-3
CDR3 protein: CASSLDGGANTGELFF

V gene: TRBV15
CDR3 protein: CATSPRGKNTEAFF